The 10 T cell receptor beta chains reported below all come from one sample, sequenced in a study of CD8+ T cells in alopecia areata. RNA was extracted and reverse transcribed into cDNA as the sequencing template. Repertoires were generated with immunoSEQ multiplex PCR, while TCRdb's copy carries only in-frame clones and drops some. Of under 300,000 clones listed, roughly 69% are singletons. The starting material was CD4+ T cells sorted from blood, obtained at week 0. These receptor sequences come from a human donor with alopecia areata.

The rearrangement joins TRBV9 to TRBJ2-1; 8 bases map to TRBD1. V lost 5 bases, J lost 8 bases, and 6 bases stayed unmatched. In germline, CDR1 is SGDLS, CDR2 YYNGEE. CDR3 length: 13 residues. CDR3 residues: CASSRTGRDEQFF. As DNA, the CDR3 is TGTGCCAGCAGTCGGACAGGGCGAGATGAGCAGTTCTTC.

V usage is TRBV6-1 and J usage is TRBJ1-1; D is uncertain. V shed 10 bases and J shed 5 bases, with 14 bases lying between them. The CDR3 has 12 residues. The V gene's germline CDR1 is MNHNS and CDR2 SASEGT. CDR3 amino acids: CAILEGLTEAFF. CDR3 nucleotides: TGTGCCATACTCGAGGGCCTGACTGAAGCTTTCTTT.

This clone was picked up a small number of times. This sequence joins TRBV5-1 and TRBJ1-5, with D uncertain. The V end lost 1 base, the J end lost 0 bases, and 2 bases lay between the germline ends. CDR1 and CDR2 (germline): SGHRS, YFSETQ. This CDR3 is built from 13 residues. CDR3 nucleotides: TGCGCCAGCAGCTTGAATAGCAATCAGCCCCAGCATTTT. It encodes CASSLNSNQPQHF. Variable domain in full (rest from reference TRBV5-1 and TRBJ1-5): KAGVTQTPRYLIKTRGQQVTLSCSPISGHRSVSWYQQTPGQGLQFLFEYFSETQRNKGNFPGRFSGRQFSNSRSEMNVSTLELGDSALYLCASSLNSNQPQHFGDGTRLSIL.

The CDR3 here is CASSAKTGVSTDTQYF. The CDR3 nucleotides read TGTGCCAGCAGTGCTAAGACAGGGGTTAGCACAGATACGCAGTATTTT. The chain uses TRBV6-1 and TRBJ2-3; 8 bases match TRBD1. This CDR3 comprises 16 residues. Germline-derived CDR1 and CDR2 are MNHNS and SASEGT. The V and J ends lost 4 bases and 0 bases, in that order; junction bases with no gene match: 6.

The rearrangement uses TRBV25-1 and TRBJ2-5; D perhaps matches TRBD2 (5 bases). The CDR3 has 14 amino acids. CDR1 and CDR2 from the germline V gene are MGHDK and SYGVNS. The V end lost 8 bases, the J end lost 0 bases, and 13 bases lay between the germline ends. CDR3 protein: CASEAEPYQETQYF. The CDR3 DNA reads TGTGCCAGCGAAGCGGAGCCGTACCAAGAGACCCAGTACTTC.

This sequence joins TRBV9 and TRBJ2-5, with TRBD2 as a possible D gene (7 bases). Germline lookup yields CDR1 SGDLS and CDR2 YYNGEE. The CDR3 has 15 amino acids. Trimming took off 4 bases at V and 0 bases at J, with 13 bases between the two ends. The CDR3 sequence is CASSPGGSNQETQYF. DNA for the CDR3: TGTGCCAGCAGCCCGGGGGGCTCGAACCAAGAGACCCAGTACTTC.

The chain is built from TRBV5-1 and TRBJ2-1, with TRBD1 matching over 7 bases. Germline V gives CDR1 SGHRS, CDR2 YFSETQ. V trimming: 3 bases; J trimming: 3 bases; junction bases outside the gene matches: 9. The CDR3 consists of 16 residues. CDR3 loop: CASSSSRGRDYNEQFF. The CDR3 coding sequence is TGCGCCAGCAGCTCTTCCAGGGGGAGAGACTACAATGAGCAGTTCTTC.

The chain couples TRBV10-3 to TRBJ1-1; D perhaps matches TRBD1 (5 bases). Germline CDR1 reads ENHRY; CDR2 reads SYGVKD. The CDR3 totals 12 residues. V lost 2 bases, J lost 4 bases, and 5 bases lay in between. CDR3 sequence: CAISEGGTEAFF. CDR3 in DNA: TGTGCCATCAGTGAGGGGGGCACTGAAGCTTTCTTT.

The V call is TRBV6-5, the J call TRBJ2-3; 14 bases are shared with TRBD2. CDR3 length: 15 residues. Germline V lookup: CDR1 MNHEY, CDR2 SVGAGI. V lost 10 bases, J lost 4 bases, and 7 bases stayed unmatched. CDR3: CATRLAGGLADTQYF. CDR3 bases: TGTGCCACACGACTAGCGGGGGGGCTAGCAGATACGCAGTATTTT.

The chain employs TRBV6-5 and TRBJ2-5, with 11 bases lining up with TRBD2. The CDR3 is 16 residues long. Germline assignment: CDR1 MNHEY and CDR2 SVGAGI. The V segment lost 4 bases and the J segment 0 bases; nucleotides outside the gene matches: 4. CDR3 coding DNA: TGTGCCAGCAGTTTAAGACTAGCGGGGTACCAAGAGACCCAGTACTTC. It encodes CASSLRLAGYQETQYF.